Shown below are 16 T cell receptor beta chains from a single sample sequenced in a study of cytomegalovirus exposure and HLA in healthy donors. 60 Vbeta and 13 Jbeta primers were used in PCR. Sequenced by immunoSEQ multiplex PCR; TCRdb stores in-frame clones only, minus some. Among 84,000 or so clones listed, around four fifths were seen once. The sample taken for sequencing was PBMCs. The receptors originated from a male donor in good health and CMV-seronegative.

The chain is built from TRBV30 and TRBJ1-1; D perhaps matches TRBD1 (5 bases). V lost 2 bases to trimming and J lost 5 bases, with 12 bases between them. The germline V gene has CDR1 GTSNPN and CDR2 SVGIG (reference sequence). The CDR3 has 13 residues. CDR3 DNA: TGTGCCTGGAGTCTTAAGAAGGGGACTGAAGCTTTCTTT. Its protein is CAWSLKKGTEAFF.

CDR3 DNA: TGCGCCAGCAGCCCGGGACAGGGAAAATTGGACGAGCAGTACTTC. This sequence encodes CASSPGQGKLDEQYF. The rearrangement links TRBV5-1 to TRBJ2-7, with 9 bases that match TRBD1. Germline CDR1 is SGHRS and CDR2 is YFSETQ. Trimming took 4 bases from V and 5 from J; bases not matched to a gene: 10. The CDR3 is 15 residues long.

CDR3 sequence reads: CATSSMVPGEIDSPLHF. The CDR3 DNA is TGTGCCACCAGCTCCATGGTCCCCGGGGAGATAGATTCACCCCTCCACTTT. The rearrangement links TRBV15 to TRBJ1-6; no firm D call. V gave up 5 bases and J gave up 8 bases, with 22 bases separating them. CDR1 LNHNV and CDR2 YYDKDF come from the germline V gene (reference sequence). CDR3 length: 17 residues.

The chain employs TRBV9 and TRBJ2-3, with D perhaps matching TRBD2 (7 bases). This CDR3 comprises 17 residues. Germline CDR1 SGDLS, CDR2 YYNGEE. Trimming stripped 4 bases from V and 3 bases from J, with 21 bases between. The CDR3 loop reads CASSPIGGAVGTDTQYF. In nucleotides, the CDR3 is TGTGCCAGCAGCCCCATTGGGGGGGCCGTCGGTACAGATACGCAGTATTTT.

The CDR3 bases are TGTGCCACTGACGGGGGGGCGGTTCTATCAGGCTACACCTTC. Translated: CATDGGAVLSGYTF. The chain links TRBV28 to TRBJ1-2; weak D call: TRBD1 (6 bases). Trimming took off 10 bases at V and 8 bases at J, with 23 bases between the two ends. Per the germline V gene, CDR1 is MDHEN and CDR2 is SYDVKM. CDR3 length: 14 amino acids.

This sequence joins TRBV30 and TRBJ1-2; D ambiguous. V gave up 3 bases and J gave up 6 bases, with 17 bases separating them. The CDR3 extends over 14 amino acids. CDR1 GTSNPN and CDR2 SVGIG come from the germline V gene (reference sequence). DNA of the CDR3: TGTGCCTGGAGCGCCCCGGGGAGGAGAAATGGCTACACCTTC. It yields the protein CAWSAPGRRNGYTF.

Here the CDR3 DNA reads TGTGCCAGCAGTTTACGGACTAGCGGGAACAATGAGCAGTTCTTC. Translated: CASSLRTSGNNEQFF. The chain joins TRBV28 to TRBJ2-1; 12 bases fit TRBD2. The CDR3 spans 15 residues. Germline V gene lookup returns CDR1 MDHEN and CDR2 SYDVKM. V lost 2 bases to trimming and J lost 5 bases; unmatched junction nucleotides: 1.

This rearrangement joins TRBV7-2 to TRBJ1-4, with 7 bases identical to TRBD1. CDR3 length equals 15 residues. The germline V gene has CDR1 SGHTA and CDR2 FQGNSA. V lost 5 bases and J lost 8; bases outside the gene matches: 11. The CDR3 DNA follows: TGTGCCAGCAGCGAACGACAGGGAGGTGGAGAAAAACTGTTTTTT. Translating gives CASSERQGGGEKLFF.

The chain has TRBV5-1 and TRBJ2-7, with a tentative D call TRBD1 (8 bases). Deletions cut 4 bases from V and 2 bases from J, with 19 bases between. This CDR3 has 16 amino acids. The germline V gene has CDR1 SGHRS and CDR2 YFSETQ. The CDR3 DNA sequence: TGCGCCAGCAGCCCCGGGGGGACAGGCGAAACCTACGAGCAGTACTTC. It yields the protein CASSPGGTGETYEQYF. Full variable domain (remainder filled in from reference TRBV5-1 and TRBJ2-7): KAGVTQTPRYLIKTRGQQVTLSCSPISGHRSVSWYQQTPGQGLQFLFEYFSETQRNKGNFPGRFSGRQFSNSRSEMNVSTLELGDSALYLCASSPGGTGETYEQYFGPGTRLTVT.

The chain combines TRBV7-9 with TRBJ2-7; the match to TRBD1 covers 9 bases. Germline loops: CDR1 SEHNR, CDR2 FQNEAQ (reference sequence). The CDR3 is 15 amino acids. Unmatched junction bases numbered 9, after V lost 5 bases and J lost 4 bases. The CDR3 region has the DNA TGTGCCAGCAGCCTACCAGAACAGGGGGCATACGAGCAGTACTTC. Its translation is CASSLPEQGAYEQYF.

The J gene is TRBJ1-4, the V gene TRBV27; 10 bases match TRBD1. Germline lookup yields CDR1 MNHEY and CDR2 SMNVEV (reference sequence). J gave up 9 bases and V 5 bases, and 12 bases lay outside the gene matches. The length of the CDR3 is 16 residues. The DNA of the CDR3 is TGTGCCAGCAGTCTTACCGCCGGGACAGGGGCGAAAAAACTGTTTTTT. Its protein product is CASSLTAGTGAKKLFF.

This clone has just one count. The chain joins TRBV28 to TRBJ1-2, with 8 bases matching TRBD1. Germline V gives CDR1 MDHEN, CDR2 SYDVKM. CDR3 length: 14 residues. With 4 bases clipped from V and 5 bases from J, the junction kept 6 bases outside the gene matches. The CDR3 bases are TGTGCCAGCAGTTCCGGACAGGGCCCTTATGGCTACACCTTC. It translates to CASSSGQGPYGYTF.

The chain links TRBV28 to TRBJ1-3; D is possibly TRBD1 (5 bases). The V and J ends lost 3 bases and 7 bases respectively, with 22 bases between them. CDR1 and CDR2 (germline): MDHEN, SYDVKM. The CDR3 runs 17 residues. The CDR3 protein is CASSLPQRQRRRNTIYF. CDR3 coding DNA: TGTGCCAGCAGTTTGCCACAACGACAGCGCCGTCGGAACACCATATATTTT.

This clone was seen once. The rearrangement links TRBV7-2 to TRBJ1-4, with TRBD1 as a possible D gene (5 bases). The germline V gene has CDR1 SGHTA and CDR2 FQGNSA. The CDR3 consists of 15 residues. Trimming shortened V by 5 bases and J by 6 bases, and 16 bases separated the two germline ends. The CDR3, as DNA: TGTGCCAGCAGCGCCGGACCGGGGGGATATGAAAAACTGTTTTTT. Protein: CASSAGPGGYEKLFF.

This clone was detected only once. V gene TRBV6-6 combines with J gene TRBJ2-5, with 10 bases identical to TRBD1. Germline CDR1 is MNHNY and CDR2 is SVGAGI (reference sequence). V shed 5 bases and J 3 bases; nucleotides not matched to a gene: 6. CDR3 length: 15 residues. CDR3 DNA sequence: TGTGCCAGCAGTCCCAGGGGGACAGGGGAAGAGACCCAGTACTTC. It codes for CASSPRGTGEETQYF.

In DNA form, the CDR3 reads TGTGCCAGCAGCTTGAGGAGAAACAACCTGGGAGCTAACTATGGCTACACCTTC. This translates into CASSLRRNNLGANYGYTF. J is TRBJ1-2 and V is TRBV7-9; D unresolved. Germline V lookup: CDR1 SEHNR, CDR2 FQNEAQ (reference sequence). This CDR3 spans 18 amino acids. Deletions cut 3 bases from V and 0 bases from J, with 20 bases between.